The 10 T cell receptor beta chains reported below all come from one sample, sequenced in a study of CD8 T cells in Susac syndrome. It was with random hexamers that about 0.45 to 1 ug RNA was reverse transcribed. TCRdb reprocessed the immunoSEQ multiplex PCR reads with MiXCR, giving one entry per CDR3 protein. The profile shows approximately 100,000 distinct CDR3 sequences, around 90% of them singletons. The sample comprised CD8+ T cells from PBMCs. The receptors were gathered from a human donor in good health.

The chain joins TRBV12-3 or TRBV12-4 to TRBJ2-7; 7 bases align to TRBD2. CDR3 length: 15 amino acids. The V and J ends lost 4 bases and 5 bases, in that order; junction bases with no gene match: 11. The CDR3 DNA reads as TGTGCCAGCAGTTCGACGGGGGGTCCGGTGAACGAGCAGTACTTC. Translated: CASSSTGGPVNEQYF.

V usage is TRBV12-3 or TRBV12-4 and J usage is TRBJ1-2; possible D gene TRBD1, 6 bases. CDR3 length: 12 residues. V dropped 4 bases and J dropped 7 bases, with 10 bases sitting between them. The CDR3 nucleotides read TGTGCCAGCAGTTGGGGGCGCGGTGGCTACACCTTC. This translates into CASSWGRGGYTF.

The rearrangement joins TRBV29-1 to TRBJ1-1; D perhaps matches TRBD1 (6 bases). The CDR3 covers 13 residues. V lost 8 bases and J 1 base, leaving 14 bases between the germline ends. Germline CDR1 reads SQVTM; CDR2 reads ANQGSEA. Here the CDR3 DNA reads TGCAGCTCCGAGGAACAGGGGAACACTGAAGCTTTCTTT. Its protein is CSSEEQGNTEAFF.

This chain connects TRBV2 to TRBJ2-7; D remains unclear. Germline CDR1 SNHLY, CDR2 FYNNEI. There are 11 residues in the CDR3. V shed 4 bases and J shed 5 bases, with 6 bases lying between them. CDR3 sequence: CASSGPDEQYF. The CDR3 DNA reads as TGTGCCAGCAGTGGGCCGGACGAGCAGTACTTC.

In the case of this clonotype: A read error may produce the germline difference seen at one junction end. The rearrangement links TRBV29-1 to TRBJ1-1, with TRBD1 as a possible D gene (6 bases). CDR1 is SQVTM and CDR2 is ANQGSEA in the germline V gene. The length of the CDR3 is 13 residues. This CDR3 is CSVTRSGGTEVFF. CDR3 DNA: TGCAGCGTTACCCGGAGCGGGGGCACTGAAGTTTTCTTT.

The gene calls are TRBV7-3 and TRBJ2-1, with TRBD2 identical over 10 bases. This CDR3 has 14 amino acids. V lost 3 bases, J lost 9 bases, and 5 bases stayed unmatched. From germline, CDR1 is SGHTA and CDR2 FQGTGA. The CDR3 nucleotides are TGTGCCAGCAGCTTGAGCGGGAGGGGTGGTGAGCAGTTCTTC. Its protein product is CASSLSGRGGEQFF. Looking up the rest from reference TRBV7-3 and TRBJ2-1 gives the full variable domain: GAGVSQTPSNKVTEKGKYVELRCDPISGHTALYWYRQSLGQGPEFLIYFQGTGAADDSGLPNDRFFAVRPEGSVSTLKIQRTERGDSAVYLCASSLSGRGGEQFFGPGTRLTVL.

V usage is TRBV12-3 or TRBV12-4 and J usage is TRBJ1-5; no clear D gene. With 6 bases removed from V and 11 bases from J, the gap between germline ends came to 14 bases. The CDR3 is 12 amino acids. The CDR3 nucleotides are TGTGCCAGCAGCAAGGATCAGCAGTCCCAGCATTTT. Its translation: CASSKDQQSQHF.

The V gene is TRBV5-1, the J gene TRBJ1-1; D unresolved. The CDR3 is made up of 15 amino acids. V lost 1 base and J lost 1, with 11 bases in between. Germline V gene lookup returns CDR1 SGHRS and CDR2 YFSETQ. The CDR3 is CASSLPREKNTEAFF. The CDR3 nucleotides read TGCGCCAGCAGCTTGCCCCGGGAGAAGAACACTGAAGCTTTCTTT. Full variable domain (missing parts from reference TRBV5-1 and TRBJ1-1): KAGVTQTPRYLIKTRGQQVTLSCSPISGHRSVSWYQQTPGQGLQFLFEYFSETQRNKGNFPGRFSGRQFSNSRSEMNVSTLELGDSALYLCASSLPREKNTEAFFGQGTRLTVV.

The V gene is TRBV18, the J gene TRBJ1-2; 7 bases line up with TRBD1. With V trimmed by 0 bases and J by 7 bases, 11 bases remained unmatched. Germline CDR1 reads KGHSH; CDR2 reads LQKENI. The CDR3 length is 16 residues. Written as DNA, the CDR3 is TGTGCCAGCTCACCACCGGGAGCCGACAGGGTGCGTGGCTACACCTTC. As protein: CASSPPGADRVRGYTF.

The J gene is TRBJ2-5, the V gene TRBV29-1; no reliable D call. The germline V gene encodes CDR1 SQVTM and CDR2 ANQGSEA. Trimming took off 5 bases at V and 4 bases at J, with 8 bases between the two ends. This CDR3 has 11 residues. The CDR3 region is CSVLSTETQYF. In DNA, the CDR3 is TGCAGCGTTCTGTCAACAGAGACCCAGTACTTC.